This passage covers 9 T cell receptor beta chains from one sample sequenced in a study of T cells in Graves' hyperthyroidism and ophthalmopathy. Amplification of TCR beta CDR3 regions used RNA as the template. In the first-round RT-PCR of the TCR CDR3, the HTBI primer set was used. TCRdb reprocessed the multiplex PCR reads via MiXCR and lists one record per CDR3 protein. The table includes around 720,000 distinct CDR3 sequences, 30% to 40% detected once. The sequencing input was blood. The receptors shown here come from a woman in her thirties or forties with Graves' hyperthyroidism.

This clonotype showed up many times. This chain connects TRBV7-9 to TRBJ1-2, with D possibly being TRBD1 (5 bases). V lost 3 bases to trimming and J lost 4 bases, with 9 bases between them. This CDR3 comprises 13 residues. From germline, CDR1 is SEHNR and CDR2 FQNEAQ (reference sequence). CDR3 loop: CASSFQGSYGYTF. The CDR3 DNA sequence: TGTGCCAGCAGCTTCCAGGGCAGCTATGGCTACACCTTC.

This chain links TRBV7-9 with TRBJ1-1; no reliable D call. V was clipped by 8 bases and J by 0 bases, with 10 bases between them. This CDR3 has 13 amino acids. CDR1 is SEHNR, CDR2 FQNEAQ, per germline (reference sequence). The CDR3 loop reads CASLNALNTEAFF. The DNA for the CDR3 is TGTGCCAGCCTGAATGCATTGAACACTGAAGCTTTCTTT.

The V gene is TRBV7-8, the J gene TRBJ1-1; D remains unclear. Germline V lookup: CDR1 SGHVS, CDR2 FQNEAQ. Trimming pared 6 bases from V and 8 bases from J, leaving 10 bases between. CDR3 length equals 11 residues. CDR3 sequence reads: CASRAEGEAFF. CDR3 in DNA: TGTGCCAGCAGAGCGGAGGGAGAAGCTTTCTTT. Drawing the rest from reference TRBV7-8 and TRBJ1-1, the complete variable domain is GAGVSQSPRYKVAKRGQDVALRCDPISGHVSLFWYQQALGQGPEFLTYFQNEAQLDKSGLPSDRFFAERPEGSVSTLKIQRTQQEDSAVYLCASRAEGEAFFGQGTRLTVV.

There are a few counts of this clonotype. The J gene is TRBJ1-1, the V gene TRBV7-8; a possible D gene is TRBD1 (5 bases). CDR1 is SGHVS, CDR2 FQNEAQ, per germline. The V gene lost 3 bases and the J gene lost 3 bases, with 11 bases spanning the gap. The CDR3 is 14 residues long. The CDR3 nucleotides read TGTGCCAGCAGCTTTATACGGGGGGACACTGAAGCTTTCTTT. Amino acid sequence: CASSFIRGDTEAFF.

The genes are TRBV7-2 and TRBJ1-1; 8 bases are shared with TRBD1. Losses at the gene ends were 4 bases for V and 4 bases for J; bases not matched to a gene: 11. Germline V gene data show CDR1 as SGHTA and CDR2 as FQGNSA. The CDR3 has 16 amino acids. CDR3 DNA: TGTGCCAGCAGCTCACCACAGGGGGGGCGGGGCACTGAAGCTTTCTTT. This codes for CASSSPQGGRGTEAFF.

This clonotype has just a few counts. V is TRBV4-2 and J is TRBJ2-7; TRBD2 matches 12 bases. Germline trimming cut 8 bases from V and 2 bases from J; bases unmatched to any gene: 16. From germline, CDR1 is LGHNA and CDR2 YNFKEQ. This CDR3 is built from 18 residues. The CDR3 is CASSPTTSGRPLAYEQYF. The DNA of the CDR3 is TGTGCCAGCTCACCTACTACTAGCGGGAGGCCCCTGGCCTACGAGCAGTACTTC.

The chain links TRBV11-2 to TRBJ1-1; possible D gene TRBD1, 6 bases. The V gene's germline CDR1 is SGHAT and CDR2 FQNNGV. This CDR3 spans 15 amino acids. Trimming shortened V by 2 bases and J by 7 bases, and 17 bases separated the two germline ends. The CDR3 sequence: CASSLRGALGGEAFF. CDR3 nucleotides: TGTGCCAGCAGCTTACGGGGAGCCTTAGGGGGTGAAGCTTTCTTT.

In this sample, this clonotype turned up a few times. V and J are TRBV12-3 or TRBV12-4 and TRBJ1-1; 9 bases match TRBD1. V dropped 4 bases and J dropped 8; count of bases not matched to a gene: 5. CDR3 length: 13 residues. In DNA, the CDR3 is TGTGCCAGCAGTTATCTCGACAGGGGGGAAGCTTTCTTT. Its protein is CASSYLDRGEAFF.

This clonotype came up many times. The chain carries TRBV20-1 and TRBJ1-2; D gene uncertain. Trimming took off 4 bases at V and 3 bases at J, with 21 bases between the two ends. The CDR3 runs to 16 residues. From germline, CDR1 is DFQATT and CDR2 SNEGSKA (reference sequence). The CDR3 sequence: CSAKEEGTLGHYGYTF. The CDR3 bases are TGCAGTGCTAAGGAGGAGGGCACCCTTGGTCACTATGGCTACACCTTC.